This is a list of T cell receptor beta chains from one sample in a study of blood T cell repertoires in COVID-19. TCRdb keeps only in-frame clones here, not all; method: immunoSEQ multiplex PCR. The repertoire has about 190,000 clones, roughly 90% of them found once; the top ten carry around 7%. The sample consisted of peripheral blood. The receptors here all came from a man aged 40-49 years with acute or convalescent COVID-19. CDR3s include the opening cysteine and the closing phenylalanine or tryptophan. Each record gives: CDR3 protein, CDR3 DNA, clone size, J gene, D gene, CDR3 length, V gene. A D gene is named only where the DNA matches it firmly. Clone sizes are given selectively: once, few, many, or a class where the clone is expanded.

CDR3aa: CASSSEYYGYTF
CDR3nt: TGCGCCAGCAGCTCCGAGTACTATGGCTACACCTTC
abundance: -
j_gene: TRBJ1-2
d_gene: -
len: 12
v_gene: TRBV5-1

CDR3aa: CASSTGQGNQPQHF
CDR3nt: TGTGCCAGTAGTACGGGACAGGGAAATCAGCCCCAGCATTTT
abundance: -
j_gene: TRBJ1-5
d_gene: TRBD1
len: 14
v_gene: TRBV19

CDR3aa: CASTGAANSPLHF
CDR3nt: TGTGCCTCGACAGGGGCGGCTAATTCACCCCTCCACTTT
abundance: -
j_gene: TRBJ1-6
d_gene: TRBD1
len: 13
v_gene: TRBV10-3

CDR3aa: CASSPQERNYGYTF
CDR3nt: TGTGCCAGCTCACCACAAGAGAGGAACTATGGCTACACCTTC
abundance: -
j_gene: TRBJ1-2
d_gene: -
len: 14
v_gene: TRBV18

CDR3aa: CASSPSTGLAREQFF
CDR3nt: TGCGCCAGCAGCCCTTCGACAGGTCTCGCGAGGGAGCAGTTCTTC
abundance: -
j_gene: TRBJ2-1
d_gene: -
len: 15
v_gene: TRBV5-1

CDR3aa: CASSTNILAGEQFF
CDR3nt: TGTGCCAGCAGCACGAACATCTTAGCGGGCGAGCAGTTCTTC
abundance: -
j_gene: TRBJ2-1
d_gene: TRBD2
len: 14
v_gene: TRBV11-3

CDR3aa: CASSYGQGSYNSPLHF
CDR3nt: TGTGCCAGCAGTTACGGACAGGGCTCCTATAATTCACCCCTCCACTTT
abundance: once
j_gene: TRBJ1-6
d_gene: TRBD1
len: 16
v_gene: TRBV28

CDR3aa: CASRPQDGELFF
CDR3nt: TGTGCCAGCAGACCGCAGGACGGGGAGCTGTTTTTT
abundance: -
j_gene: TRBJ2-2
d_gene: -
len: 12
v_gene: TRBV7-9

CDR3aa: CASSPRGGLGGYTF
CDR3nt: TGTGCCAGCAGCCCCCGGGGGGGCCTCGGTGGCTACACCTTC
abundance: few
j_gene: TRBJ1-2
d_gene: -
len: 14
v_gene: TRBV25-1

CDR3aa: CASSSSVLARSSYEQYF
CDR3nt: TGCGCCAGCAGCTCCTCAGTACTAGCGAGAAGCTCCTACGAGCAGTACTTC
abundance: -
j_gene: TRBJ2-7
d_gene: TRBD2
len: 17
v_gene: TRBV5-1

CDR3aa: CASSKMSGQGGTGELFF
CDR3nt: TGTGCCAGCAGCAAAATGTCAGGACAGGGAGGGACCGGGGAGCTGTTTTTT
abundance: -
j_gene: TRBJ2-2
d_gene: -
len: 17
v_gene: TRBV21-1

CDR3aa: CASSYTDRYIYGYTF
CDR3nt: TGTGCCAGCAGCTACACCGACAGGTATATCTATGGCTACACCTTC
abundance: -
j_gene: TRBJ1-2
d_gene: -
len: 15
v_gene: TRBV5-4

CDR3aa: CAISEWGVNTEAFF
CDR3nt: TGTGCCATCAGTGAATGGGGGGTGAACACTGAAGCTTTCTTT
abundance: -
j_gene: TRBJ1-1
d_gene: -
len: 14
v_gene: TRBV10-3

CDR3aa: CASSESTGAYEQYF
CDR3nt: TGCGCCAGCAGTGAGTCGACAGGCGCCTACGAGCAGTACTTC
abundance: -
j_gene: TRBJ2-7
d_gene: -
len: 14
v_gene: TRBV10-2

CDR3aa: CAWLPRSSGAPYTQYF
CDR3nt: TGTGCCTGGCTCCCTCGGAGTAGCGGGGCGCCCTACACGCAGTATTTT
abundance: -
j_gene: TRBJ2-3
d_gene: TRBD2
len: 16
v_gene: TRBV30

CDR3aa: CASSPEAGLTDTQYF
CDR3nt: TGTGCCAGCAGCCCAGAGGCGGGGCTCACAGATACGCAGTATTTT
abundance: -
j_gene: TRBJ2-3
d_gene: -
len: 15
v_gene: TRBV3-1/TRBV3-2

CDR3aa: CASSFQGGRASDTQYF
CDR3nt: TGTGCCAGCAGTTTCCAGGGTGGCAGGGCCTCAGATACGCAGTATTTT
abundance: -
j_gene: TRBJ2-3
d_gene: -
len: 16
v_gene: TRBV28

CDR3aa: CASSKAGVTYEQYF
CDR3nt: TGTGCCAGCAGTAAGGCAGGGGTAACCTACGAGCAGTACTTC
abundance: -
j_gene: TRBJ2-7
d_gene: -
len: 14
v_gene: TRBV6-2/TRBV6-3

CDR3aa: CASRPRGNSYEQYF
CDR3nt: TGTGCCAGTAGACCCAGAGGAAACTCCTACGAGCAGTACTTC
abundance: -
j_gene: TRBJ2-7
d_gene: -
len: 14
v_gene: TRBV19

CDR3aa: CASSPRLADSYNEQFF
CDR3nt: TGTGCCAGCAGCCCACGACTAGCGGATTCCTACAATGAGCAGTTCTTC
abundance: -
j_gene: TRBJ2-1
d_gene: TRBD2
len: 16
v_gene: TRBV7-6

CDR3aa: CASSKERDRGETQYF
CDR3nt: TGTGCCAGCAGCAAAGAAAGGGACAGGGGTGAGACCCAGTACTTC
abundance: -
j_gene: TRBJ2-5
d_gene: -
len: 15
v_gene: TRBV21-1

CDR3aa: CASSPVAGYTGELFF
CDR3nt: TGTGCCAGCTCACCTGTGGCAGGGTACACCGGGGAGCTGTTTTTT
abundance: -
j_gene: TRBJ2-2
d_gene: -
len: 15
v_gene: TRBV18

CDR3aa: CASTPPGGGPYNEQFF
CDR3nt: TGTGCCAGCACCCCCCCCGGGGGAGGCCCCTACAATGAGCAGTTCTTC
abundance: -
j_gene: TRBJ2-1
d_gene: -
len: 16
v_gene: TRBV7-2

CDR3aa: CASSEQILGGGNQPQHF
CDR3nt: TGTGCCAGCAGTGAACAAATCTTAGGGGGCGGCAATCAGCCCCAGCATTTT
abundance: -
j_gene: TRBJ1-5
d_gene: TRBD1
len: 17
v_gene: TRBV6-1

CDR3aa: CASRVTGEETQYF
CDR3nt: TGTGCCAGCAGGGTAACAGGGGAAGAGACCCAGTACTTC
abundance: -
j_gene: TRBJ2-5
d_gene: TRBD1
len: 13
v_gene: TRBV28

CDR3aa: CASTSEGQANQPQHF
CDR3nt: TGTGCCAGCACCAGTGAGGGACAGGCAAATCAGCCCCAGCATTTT
abundance: -
j_gene: TRBJ1-5
d_gene: TRBD1
len: 15
v_gene: TRBV6-5

CDR3aa: CASSVEGQGTGELFF
CDR3nt: TGTGCCAGCAGCGTAGAGGGACAGGGGACCGGGGAGCTGTTTTTT
abundance: -
j_gene: TRBJ2-2
d_gene: TRBD1
len: 15
v_gene: TRBV9

CDR3aa: CASSGSGGLLNTGELFF
CDR3nt: TGTGCCAGCAGCGGTAGCGGGGGCCTACTCAACACCGGGGAGCTGTTTTTT
abundance: -
j_gene: TRBJ2-2
d_gene: TRBD2
len: 17
v_gene: TRBV9

CDR3aa: CASSLGARGQETQYF
CDR3nt: TGTGCCAGCAGCTTAGGGGCCAGGGGGCAAGAGACCCAGTACTTC
abundance: -
j_gene: TRBJ2-5
d_gene: TRBD1
len: 15
v_gene: TRBV5-4

CDR3aa: CASSLISGSRLNQPQHF
CDR3nt: TGTGCCAGCAGTTTAATCAGCGGGTCAAGGCTTAATCAGCCCCAGCATTTT
abundance: -
j_gene: TRBJ1-5
d_gene: -
len: 17
v_gene: TRBV27

CDR3aa: CASRRSSGGPQETQYF
CDR3nt: TGTGCCAGCAGACGATCTAGCGGGGGCCCTCAAGAGACCCAGTACTTC
abundance: -
j_gene: TRBJ2-5
d_gene: TRBD2
len: 16
v_gene: TRBV7-9

CDR3aa: CASSEPGGPENEQFF
CDR3nt: TGTGCCAGCAGTGAGCCGGGGGGGCCAGAGAATGAGCAGTTCTTC
abundance: -
j_gene: TRBJ2-1
d_gene: TRBD2
len: 15
v_gene: TRBV25-1

CDR3aa: CASRTNWGQETRYF
CDR3nt: TGTGCCAGCAGGACGAACTGGGGCCAAGAGACCCGGTACTTC
abundance: -
j_gene: TRBJ2-5
d_gene: -
len: 14
v_gene: TRBV6-1

CDR3aa: CASSPQRGSEQFF
CDR3nt: TGCGCCAGCAGCCCCCAGCGGGGGAGTGAGCAGTTCTTC
abundance: -
j_gene: TRBJ2-1
d_gene: TRBD2
len: 13
v_gene: TRBV4-1

CDR3aa: CAANSRRDRGATEAFF
CDR3nt: TGTGCCGCCAACTCTCGCCGGGACAGGGGAGCCACTGAAGCTTTCTTT
abundance: -
j_gene: TRBJ1-1
d_gene: TRBD1
len: 16
v_gene: TRBV30

CDR3aa: CASSEALPGGYEQYF
CDR3nt: TGTGCCAGCAGTGAAGCGCTCCCAGGGGGGTACGAGCAGTACTTC
abundance: -
j_gene: TRBJ2-7
d_gene: -
len: 15
v_gene: TRBV2

CDR3aa: CASTITPGTEAFF
CDR3nt: TGTGCCAGCACCATTACCCCGGGGACTGAAGCTTTCTTT
abundance: -
j_gene: TRBJ1-1
d_gene: -
len: 13
v_gene: TRBV5-4

CDR3aa: CASSLVTVPYEQYF
CDR3nt: TGTGCCAGCAGCTTAGTAACGGTCCCCTACGAGCAGTACTTC
abundance: -
j_gene: TRBJ2-7
d_gene: -
len: 14
v_gene: TRBV7-9

CDR3aa: CASSLGPDNIVYNPQHF
CDR3nt: TGTGCCAGCAGCTTGGGCCCGGACAACATAGTCTATAATCCCCAGCATTTT
abundance: -
j_gene: TRBJ1-5
d_gene: -
len: 17
v_gene: TRBV5-6

CDR3aa: CASSYPSSGNEQFF
CDR3nt: TGCGCCAGCAGCTATCCTTCCTCGGGGAATGAGCAGTTCTTC
abundance: -
j_gene: TRBJ2-1
d_gene: -
len: 14
v_gene: TRBV5-1

CDR3aa: CASSSYSYEQYF
CDR3nt: TGTGCCAGTAGTTCCTACAGTTACGAGCAGTACTTC
abundance: -
j_gene: TRBJ2-7
d_gene: -
len: 12
v_gene: TRBV19